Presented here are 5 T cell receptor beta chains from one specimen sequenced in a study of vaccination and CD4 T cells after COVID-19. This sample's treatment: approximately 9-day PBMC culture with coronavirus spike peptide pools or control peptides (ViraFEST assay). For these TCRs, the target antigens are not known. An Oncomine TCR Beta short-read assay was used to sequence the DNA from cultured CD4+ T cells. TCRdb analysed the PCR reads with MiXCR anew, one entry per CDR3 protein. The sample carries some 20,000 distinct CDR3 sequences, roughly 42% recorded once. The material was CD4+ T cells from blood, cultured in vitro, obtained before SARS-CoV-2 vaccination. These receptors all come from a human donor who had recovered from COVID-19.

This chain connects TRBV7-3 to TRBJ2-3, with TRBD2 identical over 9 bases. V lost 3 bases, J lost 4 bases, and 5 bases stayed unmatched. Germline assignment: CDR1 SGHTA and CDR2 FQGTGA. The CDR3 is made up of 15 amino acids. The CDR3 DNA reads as TGTGCCAGCAGCTTGACTAGCGGAGAATCAGATACGCAGTATTTT. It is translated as CASSLTSGESDTQYF. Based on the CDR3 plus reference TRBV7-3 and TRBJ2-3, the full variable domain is GAGVSQTPSNKVTEKGKYVELRCDPISGHTALYWYRQSLGQGPEFLIYFQGTGAADDSGLPNDRFFAVRPEGSVSTLKIQRTERGDSAVYLCASSLTSGESDTQYFGPGTRLTVL.

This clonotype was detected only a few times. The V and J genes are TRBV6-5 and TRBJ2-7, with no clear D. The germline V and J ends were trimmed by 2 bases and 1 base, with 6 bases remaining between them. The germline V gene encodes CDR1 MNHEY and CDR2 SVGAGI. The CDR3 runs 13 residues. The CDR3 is CASSYRDSYEQYF. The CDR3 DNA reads TGTGCCAGCAGTTACAGGGATTCCTACGAGCAGTACTTC.

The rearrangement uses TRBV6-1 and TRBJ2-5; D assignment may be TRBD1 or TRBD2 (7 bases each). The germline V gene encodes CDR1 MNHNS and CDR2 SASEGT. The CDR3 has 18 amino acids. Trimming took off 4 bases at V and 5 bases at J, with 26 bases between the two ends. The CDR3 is CASSGGLTSGGAYETQYF. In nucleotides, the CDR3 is TGTGCCAGCAGTGGTGGCCTTACCTCAGGGGGGGCGTATGAGACCCAGTACTTC.

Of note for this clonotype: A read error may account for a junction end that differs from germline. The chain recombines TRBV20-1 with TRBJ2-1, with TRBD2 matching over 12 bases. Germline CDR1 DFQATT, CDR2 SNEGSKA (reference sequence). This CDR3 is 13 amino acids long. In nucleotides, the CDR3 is TGCAGTCCTAGCGGGAGGGCTGGAAATGAGCAGTTCTTC. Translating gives CSPSGRAGNEQFF.

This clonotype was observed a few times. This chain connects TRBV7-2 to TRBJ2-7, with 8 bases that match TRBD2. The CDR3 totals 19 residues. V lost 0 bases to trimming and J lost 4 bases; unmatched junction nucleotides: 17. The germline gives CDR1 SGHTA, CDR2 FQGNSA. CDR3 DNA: TGTGCCAGCAGCTTAGCCTCCCTAGATCTAGCGGGCCGCGCGTACGAGCAGTACTTC. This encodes CASSLASLDLAGRAYEQYF.